The rows below give T cell receptor beta chains drawn from one sample of a study of blood T cells in healthy people across ages. TCRdb reprocessed the 5' RACE reads via MiXCR and lists one record per CDR3 protein. The table shows 1,100,000 or so distinct CDR3 sequences, with 35% to 55% occurring only once. Sequences were obtained from blood. These TCRs come from a woman aged 60 to 75 in good health. CDR3s include the opening cysteine and the closing phenylalanine or tryptophan. D genes are given only for firm matches. For some rows the clone size is stated as once, few or many, or as a class when expanded; others skip it.

clone size	V gene	J gene	D gene	CDR3 protein	CDR3 DNA
-	TRBV5-5	TRBJ2-7	TRBD1	CASSASGQNYEQYF	TGTGCCAGCAGCGCCTCGGGACAGAACTACGAGCAGTACTTC
-	TRBV4-2	TRBJ2-3	TRBD2	CASSPLRGLAGDTQYF	TGTGCCAGCAGCCCGCTGAGGGGACTAGCGGGAGATACGCAGTATTTT
-	TRBV27	TRBJ2-3	-	CASSFSRVPSISDTQYF	TGTGCCAGCAGTTTCTCCCGGGTTCCTAGTATATCAGATACGCAGTATTTT
-	TRBV7-8	TRBJ2-1	-	CASSSAQGVYNEQFF	TGTGCCAGCAGCTCGGCCCAGGGAGTCTACAATGAGCAGTTCTTC
-	TRBV12-3/TRBV12-4	TRBJ2-1	TRBD2	CASSPEGRAGADEQFF	TGTGCCAGCAGCCCCGAGGGACGAGCGGGAGCAGATGAGCAGTTCTTC
-	TRBV15	TRBJ2-7	-	CATSRNRGLGEQYF	TGTGCCACCAGCAGAAACCGGGGGCTTGGCGAGCAGTACTTC
few	TRBV6-2/TRBV6-3	TRBJ2-5	-	CASKAGQETQYF	TGTGCCAGCAAGGCGGGCCAAGAGACCCAGTACTTC
-	TRBV20-1	TRBJ2-2	-	CSALTATNTGELFF	TGCAGTGCCCTGACAGCAACGAACACCGGGGAGCTGTTTTTT
-	TRBV10-3	TRBJ2-3	TRBD1	CAISESPTGEVADTQYF	TGTGCCATCAGTGAGTCGCCGACAGGGGAGGTTGCAGATACGCAGTATTTT
-	TRBV6-5	TRBJ2-1	-	CASSLTSRSYNEQFF	TGTGCCAGCAGTCTTACTAGCAGATCCTACAATGAGCAGTTCTTC
-	TRBV20-1	TRBJ1-2	-	CSARDDQGYGYTF	TGCAGTGCTAGGGACGATCAGGGCTATGGCTACACCTTC
-	TRBV28	TRBJ2-1	TRBD1	CASSSAGTGYTNEQFF	TGTGCCAGCAGTTCCGCCGGGACAGGGTACACCAATGAGCAGTTCTTC
-	TRBV12-3/TRBV12-4	TRBJ1-5	-	CASSFGEGYQPQHF	TGTGCCAGCAGTTTTGGTGAGGGGTATCAGCCCCAGCATTTT
-	TRBV11-2	TRBJ2-7	-	CASSLDRQGGVGEQYF	TGTGCCAGCAGCTTAGACCGACAGGGAGGGGTAGGCGAGCAGTACTTC
-	TRBV11-2	TRBJ2-1	-	CASSFGRMADNEQFF	TGTGCCAGCAGCTTTGGCAGGATGGCCGACAATGAGCAGTTCTTC
few	TRBV12-3/TRBV12-4	TRBJ1-5	-	CASRGDVNQPQHF	TGTGCCAGCAGAGGAGATGTCAATCAGCCCCAGCATTTT
-	TRBV27	TRBJ2-7	TRBD2	CASSSSGLLSQYF	TGTGCCAGCAGTTCTAGCGGCTTGTTGTCCCAGTACTTC
-	TRBV29-1	TRBJ2-3	TRBD2	CSLVGRGRVGTDTQYF	TGCAGCCTCGTGGGGCGCGGGAGGGTCGGCACAGATACGCAGTATTTT
-	TRBV20-1	TRBJ2-5	TRBD2	CSARDGRTAWTQYF	TGCAGTGCTAGAGACGGGAGGACGGCGTGGACCCAGTACTTC
-	TRBV13	TRBJ1-1	-	CASSLSETAEAFF	TGTGCCAGCAGCCTATCTGAGACGGCTGAAGCTTTCTTT
few	TRBV5-1	TRBJ2-7	TRBD2	CASSLETSGRREQYF	TGCGCCAGCAGCCTGGAGACTAGCGGGAGGCGCGAGCAGTACTTC
-	TRBV10-3	TRBJ2-5	-	CAISDPDETQYF	TGTGCCATCAGTGACCCCGACGAGACCCAGTACTTC
-	TRBV20-1	TRBJ1-5	-	CSAPLSPSGPAVISNQPQHF	TGCAGTGCTCCATTAAGTCCGTCGGGGCCGGCTGTAATATCCAATCAGCCCCAGCATTTT
-	TRBV14	TRBJ2-7	-	CASSQEGRASYEQYF	TGTGCCAGCAGCCAAGAGGGCAGGGCATCTTACGAGCAGTACTTC
-	TRBV2	TRBJ2-3	-	CASNRAASTDTQYF	TGTGCCAGCAATAGAGCGGCCAGCACAGATACGCAGTATTTT
-	TRBV3-1	TRBJ2-5	TRBD2	CASSQETGLAGLGTQYF	TGTGCCAGCAGCCAAGAGACTGGACTAGCGGGTCTGGGGACCCAGTACTTC
few	TRBV7-9	TRBJ2-5	-	CASSLSLPRPEEETQYF	TGTGCCAGCAGCTTATCCCTACCACGACCGGAAGAAGAGACCCAGTACTTC
few	TRBV5-1	TRBJ2-7	-	CASRESASYEQYF	TGCGCCAGCAGGGAGTCGGCCTCCTACGAGCAGTACTTC
many	TRBV5-8	TRBJ2-7	TRBD2	CASSPILAGAYEQYF	TGTGCCAGCAGCCCGATACTAGCGGGGGCCTACGAGCAGTACTTC
-	TRBV20-1	TRBJ1-5	-	CSARGGGRNQPQHF	TGCAGTGCTAGAGGGGGAGGTCGCAATCAGCCCCAGCATTTT
few	TRBV9	TRBJ2-1	-	CASSEGGVSYNEQFF	TGTGCCAGCAGCGAAGGGGGGGTATCCTACAATGAGCAGTTCTTC
many	TRBV12-3/TRBV12-4	TRBJ2-3	-	CASSLVSSTDTQYF	TGTGCCAGCAGTTTGGTTAGTAGCACAGATACGCAGTATTTT
-	TRBV28	TRBJ2-7	-	CASSLPGLGREDEQYF	TGTGCCAGCAGTCTCCCGGGACTCGGACGTGAGGATGAGCAGTACTTC
-	TRBV20-1	TRBJ2-4	-	CSARDPDRDSQNIQYF	TGCAGTGCTAGAGACCCCGACAGGGACTCCCAAAACATTCAGTACTTC
-	TRBV20-1	TRBJ2-3	-	CSASGGTSTDTQYF	TGCAGTGCTAGTGGTGGGACTAGCACAGATACGCAGTATTTT
few	TRBV20-1	TRBJ2-5	TRBD2	CSAPPPGGIKETQYF	TGCAGTGCCCCCCCTCCGGGAGGGATTAAAGAGACCCAGTACTTC
-	TRBV19	TRBJ2-7	-	CASRQSGASYEQYF	TGTGCCAGTCGACAAAGCGGAGCTTCCTACGAGCAGTACTTC
few	TRBV12-3/TRBV12-4	TRBJ2-3	-	CASSLVGGRTDTQYF	TGTGCCAGCAGTTTAGTGGGCGGTAGGACAGATACGCAGTATTTT
-	TRBV28	TRBJ2-1	-	CASSPRSSAYNEQFF	TGTGCCAGCAGTCCCAGGTCGTCAGCTTACAATGAGCAGTTCTTC
once	TRBV6-5	TRBJ2-1	-	CASSERNYNEQFF	TGTGCCAGCAGCGAGCGGAATTACAATGAGCAGTTCTTC
few	TRBV5-1	TRBJ2-3	TRBD2	CASSYRAGNTDTQYF	TGCGCCAGCAGCTATCGAGCGGGGAACACAGATACGCAGTATTTT
-	TRBV27	TRBJ2-1	-	CASSPGWRVEQFF	TGTGCCAGCAGTCCCGGGTGGAGGGTTGAGCAGTTCTTC
few	TRBV5-5	TRBJ2-1	TRBD2	CASSLEAGGWNEQFF	TGTGCCAGCAGCTTGGAAGCGGGAGGGTGGAATGAGCAGTTCTTC
-	TRBV7-8	TRBJ2-3	TRBD2	CASSLPGLAGRRWDTDTQYF	TGTGCCAGCAGTCTACCGGGACTAGCGGGACGGAGGTGGGACACAGATACGCAGTATTTT
-	TRBV11-2	TRBJ1-5	TRBD1	CASSFRTGENQPQHF	TGTGCCAGCAGCTTCAGGACAGGGGAGAATCAGCCCCAGCATTTT
few	TRBV12-3/TRBV12-4	TRBJ2-5	-	CASSFRERETQYF	TGTGCCAGCAGTTTTCGGGAGAGAGAGACCCAGTACTTC
many	TRBV29-1	TRBJ2-3	-	CSAVPRADTQYF	TGCAGCGCGGTTCCTCGGGCGGATACGCAGTATTTT
-	TRBV13	TRBJ2-7	TRBD2	CASSLRTLAAYNEQYF	TGTGCCAGCAGCCTCCGCACCCTAGCGGCCTACAATGAGCAGTACTTC
-	TRBV2	TRBJ2-3	TRBD1	CASRGQGLSTDTQYF	TGTGCCAGCAGAGGACAGGGCCTTAGCACAGATACGCAGTATTTT
few	TRBV3-1	TRBJ2-7	-	CASSQTGQGGNEQYF	TGTGCCAGCAGCCAAACCGGACAGGGAGGGAACGAGCAGTACTTC
few	TRBV24-1	TRBJ2-3	-	CATSDLGFEDTQYF	TGTGCCACCAGTGATTTAGGCTTTGAGGATACGCAGTATTTT
once	TRBV11-2	TRBJ2-5	-	CASSLRLSVRRGQETQYF	TGTGCCAGCAGCTTACGCCTGTCCGTTAGGAGAGGACAAGAGACCCAGTACTTC
few	TRBV24-1	TRBJ2-1	TRBD1	CATGTPGQVNNEQFF	TGTGCCACCGGGACCCCGGGACAGGTGAACAATGAGCAGTTCTTC
-	TRBV3-1	TRBJ1-2	-	CASSLDGRENGYTF	TGTGCCAGCAGCCTAGACGGCAGGGAGAATGGCTACACCTTC